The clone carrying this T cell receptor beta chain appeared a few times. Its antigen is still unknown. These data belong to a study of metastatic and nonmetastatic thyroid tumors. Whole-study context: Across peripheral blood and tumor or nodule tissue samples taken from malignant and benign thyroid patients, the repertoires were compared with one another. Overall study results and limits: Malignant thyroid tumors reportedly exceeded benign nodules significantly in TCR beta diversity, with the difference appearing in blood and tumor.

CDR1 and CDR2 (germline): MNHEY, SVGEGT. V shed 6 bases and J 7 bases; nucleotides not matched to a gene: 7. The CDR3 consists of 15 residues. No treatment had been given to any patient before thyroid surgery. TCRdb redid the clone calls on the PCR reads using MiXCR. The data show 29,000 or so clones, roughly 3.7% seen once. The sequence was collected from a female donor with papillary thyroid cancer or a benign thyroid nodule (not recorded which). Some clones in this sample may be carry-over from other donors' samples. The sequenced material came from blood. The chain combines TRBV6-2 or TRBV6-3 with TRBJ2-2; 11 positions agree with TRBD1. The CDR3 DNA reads TGTGCCAGCAGGCCGGGACAGGGGGTTTTCGGGGAGCTGTTTTTT. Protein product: CASRPGQGVFGELFF.